This TCR beta chain appears in the sequencing data of a study of CD8 T cells in Susac syndrome. Study-wide background: Patients with Susac syndrome were therapy-naive, taking corticosteroids, with some also receiving intravenous immunoglobulin, or taking intravenous immunoglobulin alone at the time their blood was drawn.

The CDR3 is 14 amino acids. V was pared by 2 bases and J by 1 base, with 6 bases between. CDR1 and CDR2 from the germline V gene are LGHDT and YNNKEL (reference sequence). When the RNA was reverse transcribed, random hexamers were used with an input of roughly 0.45 to 1 ug. Amplification of TCR beta CDR3 spanned 54 Vbeta and 13 Jbeta via immunoSEQ multiplex PCR. MiXCR was run by TCRdb on the immunoSEQ multiplex PCR reads, yielding one entry per CDR3 protein. The data show about 200,000 distinct CDR3 sequences, around 90% seen once. Recently defined diagnostic criteria classed the Susac syndrome patients as definite or probable. Purification of the CD8+ and CD4+ T cells relied on negative isolation, and TEMRA cells underwent FACS enrichment.

Material: CD4+ T cells from PBMCs. This sequence joins TRBV3-1 and TRBJ1-3; no definite D call. The clonotype comes from a human donor with Susac syndrome. The CDR3 loop reads CASSQMLSGNTIYF. CDR3 DNA: TGTGCCAGCAGCCAAATGTTGTCTGGAAACACCATATATTTT.